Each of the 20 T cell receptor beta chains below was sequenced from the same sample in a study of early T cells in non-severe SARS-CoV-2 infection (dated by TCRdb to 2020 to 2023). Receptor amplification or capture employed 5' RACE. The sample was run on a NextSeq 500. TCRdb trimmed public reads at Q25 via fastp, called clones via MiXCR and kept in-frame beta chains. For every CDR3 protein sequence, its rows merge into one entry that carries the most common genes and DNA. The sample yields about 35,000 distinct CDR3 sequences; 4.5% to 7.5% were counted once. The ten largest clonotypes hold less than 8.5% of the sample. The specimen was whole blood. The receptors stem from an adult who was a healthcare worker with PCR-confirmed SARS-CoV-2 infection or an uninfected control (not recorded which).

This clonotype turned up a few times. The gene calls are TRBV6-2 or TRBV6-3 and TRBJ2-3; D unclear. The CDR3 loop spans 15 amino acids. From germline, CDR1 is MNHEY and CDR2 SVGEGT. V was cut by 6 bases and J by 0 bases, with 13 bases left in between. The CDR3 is CASRDQAYSTDTQYF. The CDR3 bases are TGTGCCAGCAGAGATCAGGCATATAGCACAGATACGCAGTATTTT.

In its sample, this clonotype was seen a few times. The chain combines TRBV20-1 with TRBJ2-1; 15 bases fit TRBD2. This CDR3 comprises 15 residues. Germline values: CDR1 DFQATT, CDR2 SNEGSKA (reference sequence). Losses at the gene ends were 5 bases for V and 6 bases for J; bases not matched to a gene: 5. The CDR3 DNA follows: TGCAGTGCTGCGCGGACTAGCGGGAGGGGCAATGAGCAGTTCTTC. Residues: CSAARTSGRGNEQFF.

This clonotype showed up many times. CDR3 amino acids: CASSSGSRSTGELFF. CDR3 sequence (DNA): TGCGCCAGCAGCTCCGGGAGTCGGAGCACCGGGGAGCTGTTTTTT. This rearrangement joins TRBV5-1 to TRBJ2-2, with D possibly being TRBD2 (6 bases). Germline V gene data show CDR1 as SGHRS and CDR2 as YFSETQ. The CDR3 runs to 15 residues. Trimming shortened V by 3 bases and J by 4 bases, and 13 bases separated the two germline ends.

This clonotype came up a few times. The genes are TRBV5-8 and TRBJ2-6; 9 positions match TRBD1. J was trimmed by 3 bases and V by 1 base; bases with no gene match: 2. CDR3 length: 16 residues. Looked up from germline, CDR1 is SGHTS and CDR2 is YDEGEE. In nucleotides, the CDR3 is TGTGCCAGCAGCTTGAACAGGGGGCTTGGGGCCAACGTCCTGACTTTC. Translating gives CASSLNRGLGANVLTF.

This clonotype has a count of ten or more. The CDR3 DNA is TGTGCCAGCAGCCTACAGGGTGATACGCAGTATTTT. It codes for CASSLQGDTQYF. This chain uses TRBV7-9 with TRBJ2-3; tentatively, D is TRBD1 (6 bases). V gave up 5 bases and J gave up 6 bases, with 9 bases separating them. The CDR3 loop spans 12 amino acids. The V gene's germline CDR1 is SEHNR and CDR2 FQNEAQ (reference sequence). The full variable domain, its missing parts supplied by reference TRBV7-9 and TRBJ2-3, is DTGVSQNPRHKITKRGQNVTFRCDPISEHNRLYWYRQTLGQGPEFLTYFQNEAQLEKSRLLSDRFSAERPKGSFSTLEIQRTEQGDSAMYLCASSLQGDTQYFGPGTRLTVL.

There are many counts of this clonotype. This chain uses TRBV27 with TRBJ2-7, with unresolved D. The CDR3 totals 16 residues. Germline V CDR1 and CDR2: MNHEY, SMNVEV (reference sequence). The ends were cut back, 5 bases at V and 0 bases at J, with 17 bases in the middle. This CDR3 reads CASSPLGGSGSYEQYF. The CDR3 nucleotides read TGTGCCAGCAGTCCCCTCGGCGGTTCCGGCTCCTACGAGCAGTACTTC.

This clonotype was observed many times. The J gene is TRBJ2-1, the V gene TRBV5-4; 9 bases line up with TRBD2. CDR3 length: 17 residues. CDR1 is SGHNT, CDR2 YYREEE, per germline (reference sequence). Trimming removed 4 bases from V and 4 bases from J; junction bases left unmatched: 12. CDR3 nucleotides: TGTGCCAGCAGCCTTCCCCCGGGACTAGCAGCTTACAATGAGCAGTTCTTC. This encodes CASSLPPGLAAYNEQFF.

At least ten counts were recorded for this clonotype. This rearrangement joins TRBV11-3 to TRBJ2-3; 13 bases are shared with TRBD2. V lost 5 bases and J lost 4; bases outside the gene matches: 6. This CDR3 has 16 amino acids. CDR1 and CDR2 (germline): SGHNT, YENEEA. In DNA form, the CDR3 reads TGTGCCAGCAGCCAAGGAACTAGCGGGGGGGCAGATACGCAGTATTTT. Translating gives CASSQGTSGGADTQYF.

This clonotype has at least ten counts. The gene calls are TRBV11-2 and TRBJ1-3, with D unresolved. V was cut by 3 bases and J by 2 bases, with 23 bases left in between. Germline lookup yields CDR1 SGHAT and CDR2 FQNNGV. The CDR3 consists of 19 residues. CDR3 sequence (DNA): TGTGCCAGCAGCTTCTTGCCTACATCACGGGTATCCCCTGGAAACACCATATATTTT. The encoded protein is CASSFLPTSRVSPGNTIYF.

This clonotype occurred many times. CDR3 sequence: CASSPLDLGSPLHF. CDR3 DNA sequence: TGTGCCAGCTCACCTCTAGACCTGGGATCACCCCTCCACTTT. The chain has TRBV18 and TRBJ1-6; D remains unclear. Germline V gives CDR1 KGHSH, CDR2 LQKENI. The CDR3 runs 14 residues. Trimming removed 3 bases at V and 10 bases at J, with 13 bases between.

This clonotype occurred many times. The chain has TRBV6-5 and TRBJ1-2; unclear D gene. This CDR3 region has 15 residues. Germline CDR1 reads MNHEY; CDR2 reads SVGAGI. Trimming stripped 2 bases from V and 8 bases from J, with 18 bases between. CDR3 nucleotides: TGTGCCAGCAGTTACGGCCGACGGGTTTTAGGAGGCTACACCTTC. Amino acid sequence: CASSYGRRVLGGYTF.

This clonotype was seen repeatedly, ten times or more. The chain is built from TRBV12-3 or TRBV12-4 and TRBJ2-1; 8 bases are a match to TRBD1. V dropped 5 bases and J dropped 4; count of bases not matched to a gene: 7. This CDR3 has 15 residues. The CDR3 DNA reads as TGTGCCAGCAGTGAACAGGGGGTCGTATACAATGAGCAGTTCTTC. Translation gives CASSEQGVVYNEQFF.

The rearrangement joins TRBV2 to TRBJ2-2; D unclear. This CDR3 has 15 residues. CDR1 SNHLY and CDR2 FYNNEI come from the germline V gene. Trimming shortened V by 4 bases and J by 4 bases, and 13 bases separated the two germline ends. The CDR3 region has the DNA TGTGCCAGCAGTGTATCTTCCGGGTCCACCGGGGAGCTGTTTTTT. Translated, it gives CASSVSSGSTGELFF.

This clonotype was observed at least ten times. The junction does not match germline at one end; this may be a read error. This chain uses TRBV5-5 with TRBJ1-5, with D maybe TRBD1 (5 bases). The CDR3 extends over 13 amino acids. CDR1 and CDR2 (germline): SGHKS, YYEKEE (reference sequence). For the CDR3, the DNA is TGTGCCAGCAGCCCGATGGGGCCTCAGGCCCAGCATTTT. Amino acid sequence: CASSPMGPQAQHF. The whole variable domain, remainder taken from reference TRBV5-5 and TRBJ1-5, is DAGVTQSPTHLIKTRGQQVTLRCSPISGHKSVSWYQQVLGQGPQFIFQYYEKEERGRGNFPDRFSARQFPNYSSELNVNALLLGDSALYLCASSPMGPQAQHFGDGTRLSIL.

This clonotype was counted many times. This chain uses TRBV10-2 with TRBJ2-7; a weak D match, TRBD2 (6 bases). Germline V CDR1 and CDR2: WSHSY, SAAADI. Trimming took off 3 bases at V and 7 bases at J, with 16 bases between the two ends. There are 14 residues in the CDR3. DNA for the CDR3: TGCGCCAGCAGTGATGGGCGGGGTGAATGGGAGCAGTACTTC. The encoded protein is CASSDGRGEWEQYF.

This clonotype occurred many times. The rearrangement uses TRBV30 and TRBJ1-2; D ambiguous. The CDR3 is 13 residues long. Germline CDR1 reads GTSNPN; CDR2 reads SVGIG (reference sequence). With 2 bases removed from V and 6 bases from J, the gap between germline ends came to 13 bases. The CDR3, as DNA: TGTGCCTGGAGTATAACGGGGTTTGATGGCTACACCTTC. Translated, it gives CAWSITGFDGYTF.

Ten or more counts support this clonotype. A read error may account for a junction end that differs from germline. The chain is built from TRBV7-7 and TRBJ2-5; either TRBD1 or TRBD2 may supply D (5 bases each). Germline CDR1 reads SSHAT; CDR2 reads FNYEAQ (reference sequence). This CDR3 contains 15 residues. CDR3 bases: TGTGCTAGCAGCTTAGAACGCTCGGGGCGAGAGACCCAGTACTTC. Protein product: CASSLERSGRETQYF.

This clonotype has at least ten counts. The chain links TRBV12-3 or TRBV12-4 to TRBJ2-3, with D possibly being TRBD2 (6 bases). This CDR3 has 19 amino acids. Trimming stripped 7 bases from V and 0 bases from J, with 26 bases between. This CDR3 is CASKSAHSDSGTSTDTQYF. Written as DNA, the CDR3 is TGTGCCAGCAAATCAGCCCATTCCGATAGCGGAACTAGCACAGATACGCAGTATTTT.

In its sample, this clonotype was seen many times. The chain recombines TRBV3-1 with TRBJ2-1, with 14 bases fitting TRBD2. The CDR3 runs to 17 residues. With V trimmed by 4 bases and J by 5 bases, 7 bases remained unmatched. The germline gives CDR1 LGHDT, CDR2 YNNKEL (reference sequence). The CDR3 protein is CASSREPGLAGDNEQFF. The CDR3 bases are TGTGCCAGCAGCCGAGAGCCGGGACTAGCGGGAGACAATGAGCAGTTCTTC.

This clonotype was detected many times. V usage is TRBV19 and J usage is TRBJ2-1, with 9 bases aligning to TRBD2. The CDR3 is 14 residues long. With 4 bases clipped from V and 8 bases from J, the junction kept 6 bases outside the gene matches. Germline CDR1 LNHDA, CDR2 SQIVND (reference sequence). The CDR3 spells CASSRSSGTYEQFF. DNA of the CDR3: TGTGCCAGTAGTAGGTCTAGCGGGACGTATGAGCAGTTCTTC.